The present entry profiles one T cell receptor beta chain with its context. Its antigen remains unidentified. This record comes from a study of lymphopenia after photon versus proton radiotherapy. Overall study findings and caveats: Under photons, naive T cells and diversity fell while effector/memory populations rose.

Some clones are missing from TCRdb's copy, which holds only in-frame ones; the method was immunoSEQ multiplex PCR. The sample records tens of thousands of clones, around 84% being singletons. Sequencing was performed on peripheral blood, taken from a patient treated with proton-based radiotherapy. This TCR derives from a man aged 55 to 70 with pancreatic cancer.

CDR3 sequence: CASSSRTGGISGANVLTF. The CDR3 bases are TGTGCCAGCAGCTCGAGGACAGGGGGAATTTCTGGGGCCAACGTCCTGACTTTC. The chain combines TRBV7-8 with TRBJ2-6; 10 positions match TRBD1. The J segment lost 1 base and the V segment lost 4 bases, leaving 7 bases of the junction unmatched. This CDR3 has 18 residues. The germline gives CDR1 SGHVS, CDR2 FQNEAQ.